This section outlines one T cell receptor beta chain sequence together with its context. The sample is drawn from a study of blood T cell repertoires in COVID-19. Study at large: Acute and convalescent COVID-19 specimens originated in the United States, Italy and Spain.

V lost 7 bases and J lost 1, with 10 bases in between. Germline CDR1 SGHVS, CDR2 FQNEAQ. The length of the CDR3 is 13 residues. Assay: immunoSEQ multiplex PCR; the TCRdb copy retains only in-frame clones and omits some. This sample has about 250,000 clones, with approximately 89% found just once. Seattle-derived patients entered the study during active infection and were followed longitudinally. Sample: peripheral blood. The chain is built from TRBV7-8 and TRBJ2-5; D is possibly TRBD2 (5 bases). This clonotype was sampled from a woman aged 25 to 39 with COVID-19, enrolled during active disease. The DNA for the CDR3 is TGTGCCAGCAACCCCGGGGTCCAAGAGACCCAGTACTTC. Translation gives CASNPGVQETQYF. The variable domain in full, completed from reference TRBV7-8 and TRBJ2-5, reads GAGVSQSPRYKVAKRGQDVALRCDPISGHVSLFWYQQALGQGPEFLTYFQNEAQLDKSGLPSDRFFAERPEGSVSTLKIQRTQQEDSAVYLCASNPGVQETQYFGPGTRLLVL.